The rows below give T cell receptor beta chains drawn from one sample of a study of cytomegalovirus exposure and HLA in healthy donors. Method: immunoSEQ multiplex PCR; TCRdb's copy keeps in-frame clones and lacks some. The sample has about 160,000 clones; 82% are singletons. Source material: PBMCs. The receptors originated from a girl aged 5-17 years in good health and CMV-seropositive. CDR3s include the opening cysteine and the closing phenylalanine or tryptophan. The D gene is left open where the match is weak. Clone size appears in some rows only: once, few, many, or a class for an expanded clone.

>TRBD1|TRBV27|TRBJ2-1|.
TGTGCCAGCAGCATCGACAGGGGGAATGAGCAGTTCTTC
CASSIDRGNEQFF
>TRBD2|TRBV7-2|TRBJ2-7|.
TGTGCCAGCAGCTCACCCATAGCGGGAGGGTTTTTGACGGCCTACGAGCAGTACTTC
CASSSPIAGGFLTAYEQYF
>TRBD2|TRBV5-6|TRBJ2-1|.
TGTGCCAGCAGCAGGACTAGCGGGACCAACTACAATGAGCAGTTCTTC
CASSRTSGTNYNEQFF
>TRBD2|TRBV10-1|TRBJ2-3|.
TGCGCCAGCAGTGAGTCGGGACTAGCGGGGCGTACGCAGTATTTT
CASSESGLAGRTQYF
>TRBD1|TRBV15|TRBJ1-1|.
TGTGCCACCAGCAGAGATGTAGGGGGCGGAGGTTCGGGCACTGAAGCTTTCTTT
CATSRDVGGGGSGTEAFF
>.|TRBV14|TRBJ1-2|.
TGTGCCAGCAGCCAAAGACTTCCCTGGGATGGCTACACCTTC
CASSQRLPWDGYTF
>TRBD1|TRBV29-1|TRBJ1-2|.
TGCAGCGTTGTGCCCGGCGACAGGGGTTTGCACTATGGCTACACCTTC
CSVVPGDRGLHYGYTF
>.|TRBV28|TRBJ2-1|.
TGTGCCAGCAACTACGACAGGAACTCCTACAATGAGCAGTTCTTC
CASNYDRNSYNEQFF
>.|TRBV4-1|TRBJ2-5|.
TGCGCCAGCAGCCAAGGGGTAGGAGCGGGTCGAGAGACCCAGTACTTC
CASSQGVGAGRETQYF
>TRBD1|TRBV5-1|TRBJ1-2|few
TGCGCCAGCAGCTTGGTAGGGGACAGGGGTGAAGGCTACACCTTC
CASSLVGDRGEGYTF
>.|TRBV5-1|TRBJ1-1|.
TGCGCCAGCAGCGAAACAATCAACACTGAAGCTTTCTTT
CASSETINTEAFF
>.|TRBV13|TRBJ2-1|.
TGTGCCAGCAGCTCCTTTCCCAATGAGCAGTTCTTC
CASSSFPNEQFF
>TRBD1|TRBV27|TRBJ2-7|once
TGTGCCAGCAGTTTATCGATGACAGGGACCTACGAGCAGTACTTC
CASSLSMTGTYEQYF
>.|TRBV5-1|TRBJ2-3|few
TGCGCCAGCAGCAGAGGGGGAGGCACAGATACGCAGTATTTT
CASSRGGGTDTQYF
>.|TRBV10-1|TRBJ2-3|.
TGCGCCAGCAGTGAGTACGGGGGCACAGATACGCAGTATTTT
CASSEYGGTDTQYF
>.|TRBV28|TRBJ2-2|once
TGTGCCAGCAGTTTTAGTTTTTTTGGGGGCCGTAGCTCGGCCGGGGAGCTGTTTTTT
CASSFSFFGGRSSAGELFF
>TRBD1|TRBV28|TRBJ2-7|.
TGTGCCAGCCGAGATTACGACAGGGCCAACCGGCAGTACTTC
CASRDYDRANRQYF
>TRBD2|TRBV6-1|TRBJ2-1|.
TGTGCCAGCAGTGAACTGGGCGGGAGTTCCAATGAGCAGTTCTTC
CASSELGGSSNEQFF
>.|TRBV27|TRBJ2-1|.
TGTGCCAGCAGTTTATCACCGGACAGTCTCCATGAGCAGTTCTTC
CASSLSPDSLHEQFF
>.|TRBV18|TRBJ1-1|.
TGTGCCAGCTCACCACCGCGTGTAGTCTTGAACACTGAAGCTTTCTTT
CASSPPRVVLNTEAFF
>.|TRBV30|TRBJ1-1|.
TGTGCCTGGAGTGTCCCTGACACTGAAGCTTTCTTT
CAWSVPDTEAFF
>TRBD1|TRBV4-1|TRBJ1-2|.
TGCGCCAGCAGCCCGAGACAGGGTAGGGACTATGGCTACACCTTC
CASSPRQGRDYGYTF
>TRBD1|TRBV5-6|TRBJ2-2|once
TGTGCCAGCAGCATCCGGGACAGGGGGTTCGGGGAGCTGTTTTTT
CASSIRDRGFGELFF
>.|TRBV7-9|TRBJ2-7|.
TGTGCCAGCACTTCAGGAACCTACGAGCAGTACTTC
CASTSGTYEQYF
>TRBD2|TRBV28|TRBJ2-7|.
TGTGCCAGCAGTTTTCCCCGGACTAGCGGTATCCCTTACGAGCAGTACTTC
CASSFPRTSGIPYEQYF
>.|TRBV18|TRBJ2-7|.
TGTGCCAGCTCATACAGGGTTAGTCTCTACGAGCAGTACTTC
CASSYRVSLYEQYF
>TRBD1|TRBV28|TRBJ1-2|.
TGTGCCAGCAAGAAACCGGGGACAGCCTATGGCTACACCTTC
CASKKPGTAYGYTF
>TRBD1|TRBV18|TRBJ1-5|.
TGTGCCAGCTCACCACAGTCGCAGGGGGCTTACTATAGCAATCAGCCCCAGCATTTT
CASSPQSQGAYYSNQPQHF
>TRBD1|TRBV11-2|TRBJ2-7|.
TGTGCCAGCACTGCCCGACAGGGTATCTACGAGCAGTACTTC
CASTARQGIYEQYF
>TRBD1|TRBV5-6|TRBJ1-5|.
TGTGCCAGCAGCGGGGCATACAGGGGTAGCAATCAGCCCCAGCATTTT
CASSGAYRGSNQPQHF
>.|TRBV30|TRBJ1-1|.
TGTGCCTGGAGCCTGGACAATTCGAACACTGAAGCTTTCTTT
CAWSLDNSNTEAFF
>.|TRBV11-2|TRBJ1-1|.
TGTGCCAGCAGCTTAGGCGGTGAAAACACTGAAGCTTTCTTT
CASSLGGENTEAFF
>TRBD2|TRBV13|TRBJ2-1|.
TGTGCCAGCAGCTTATATCCGAGCGGGGGAGAGCAGTTCTTC
CASSLYPSGGEQFF
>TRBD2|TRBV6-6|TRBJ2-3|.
TGTGCCAGCAGTTACGAGGGCGGGGGGGCCGGGAATACGCAGTATTTT
CASSYEGGGAGNTQYF
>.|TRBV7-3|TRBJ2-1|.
TGTGCCTCGAAGGCGGGGGCGGTTTACGATGAGCAGTTCTTC
CASKAGAVYDEQFF
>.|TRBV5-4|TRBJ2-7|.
TGTGCCAGCAGCTTGGGTCGGGGAAACCCCTACGAGCAGTACTTC
CASSLGRGNPYEQYF
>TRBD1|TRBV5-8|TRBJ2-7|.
TGTGCCAGCAGCACGCAAGAGGGACAGGGGGCGACCGAGCAGTACTTC
CASSTQEGQGATEQYF
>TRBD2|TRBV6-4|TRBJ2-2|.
TGTGCCAGCAGTGGGGGCGGGGGGACCGGGGAGCTGTTTTTT
CASSGGGGTGELFF
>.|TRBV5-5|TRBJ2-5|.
TGTGCCAGCAGCCCCTCCCGGACAGTGGAGACCCAGTACTTC
CASSPSRTVETQYF
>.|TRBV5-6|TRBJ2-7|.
TGTGCCAGCAGCTTCTCTTACAGGATCTACGAGCAGTACTTC
CASSFSYRIYEQYF
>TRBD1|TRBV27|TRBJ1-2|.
TGTGCCAGCAGCCCCTCGCTTCCCGGGACAGGGGGAGGCTATGGCTACACCTTC
CASSPSLPGTGGGYGYTF
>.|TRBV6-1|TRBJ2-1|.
TGTGCCAGCAGTGAAGGGCCTTACAATGAGCAGTTCTTC
CASSEGPYNEQFF
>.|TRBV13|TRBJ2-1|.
TGTGCCAGCAGCTTAGCTTCCGGAGGGATCAATGAGCAGTTCTTC
CASSLASGGINEQFF
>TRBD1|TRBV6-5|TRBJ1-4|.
TGTGCCAGCAGGACAGGGGACAACGTTAATGAAAAACTGTTTTTT
CASRTGDNVNEKLFF
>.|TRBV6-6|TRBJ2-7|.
TGTGCCAGCAGTTACGATCCGACAGGGAGGACCTACGAGCAGTACTTC
CASSYDPTGRTYEQYF
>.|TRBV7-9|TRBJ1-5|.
TGTTCCAGCAGCTTCGGAAGTCAGGGTGGCAATCAGCCCCAGCATTTT
CSSSFGSQGGNQPQHF
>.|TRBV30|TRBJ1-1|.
TGTGCCTGGAGTGATTTTGGGCCAGGTGGTTATGCTTTCTTT
CAWSDFGPGGYAFF
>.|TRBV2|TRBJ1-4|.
TGTGCCAGCAGTGAATCTGGCGGCGAAGCTAATGAAAAACTGTTTTTT
CASSESGGEANEKLFF